This record looks at one T cell receptor beta chain sequence and its context. Its antigen is as yet unknown. Germline CDR1 reads SGHTA; CDR2 reads FQGNSA. V gave up 6 bases and J gave up 0 bases, with 9 bases separating them. The CDR3 runs to 14 residues. The data stem from a study of shared clonotypes between healthy human individuals. Looking at the study overall: Donors were a couple of women and three men aged 18 to 49.

Splitting of CD4+ cells produced CD45RA+ naive and CD45RA-negative memory subsets. Whole-study results and caveats: Generation probabilities of non-shared clonotypes were lower (relative to those shared by all four donors). Among a handful of donors, about 5% of naive CD4 clonotypes were found in common.

Assay: immunoSEQ multiplex PCR; the TCRdb copy retains only in-frame clones and omits some. The table includes around 1,100,000 clones, about 72% detected once. The material sequenced was memory CD4+ T cells from PBMCs. Indicated subset: CD45RA-negative fraction. The TCR originated in a young man in good health. Some clones in this sample may be carry-over from other donors' samples. The chain is built from TRBV7-2 and TRBJ2-1, with D perhaps given as TRBD1 or TRBD2 (5 bases each). The CDR3 loop is CASSRDPSYNEQFF. The CDR3 DNA reads as TGTGCCAGCAGTAGGGACCCCTCCTACAATGAGCAGTTCTTC.